This T cell receptor (beta chain) was captured in a study of T cell responses to AZD1222 COVID-19 vaccine. Study observations and caveats: CD4 TCRs associated with vaccination spanned spike, dominating at 160-218 and 743-854.

With regard to this clone: No antigen is known for it.

Generated by immunoSEQ multiplex PCR, the TCRdb table keeps only in-frame clones and is missing some. In the table there are 90,000 to 100,000 clones, 85% of which are singletons. Trimming left V 0 bases short and J 2 bases short, with 11 bases between. In germline, CDR1 is SGHRS, CDR2 YFSETQ. This CDR3 is built from 15 residues. The chain uses TRBV5-1 and TRBJ2-5, with D tentatively TRBD2 (7 bases). The sequenced sample was peripheral blood, obtained 28 days after the second AZD1222 dose. The receptor was isolated from an adult who received the AZD1222 COVID-19 vaccine. This CDR3 is CASSLGKGGQETQYF. In DNA, the CDR3 is TGCGCCAGCAGCTTGGGAAAGGGGGGGCAAGAGACCCAGTACTTC. The full variable domain, rest sourced from reference TRBV5-1 and TRBJ2-5, is KAGVTQTPRYLIKTRGQQVTLSCSPISGHRSVSWYQQTPGQGLQFLFEYFSETQRNKGNFPGRFSGRQFSNSRSEMNVSTLELGDSALYLCASSLGKGGQETQYFGPGTRLLVL.